The rows below give T cell receptor beta chains drawn from one sample of a study of cytomegalovirus exposure and HLA in healthy donors. Profiled with immunoSEQ multiplex PCR; TCRdb holds only in-frame clones, not every one. This table has around 96,000 clones, about 80% appearing once. The sample consisted of PBMCs. These TCRs come from a man aged 25 to 45 in good health and CMV-seropositive. The CDR3 runs from the conserved cysteine through the conserved F or W. Fields, in order: V gene, clone size, J gene, D gene, CDR3 length, CDR3 protein, CDR3 DNA. The D gene is left open where the match is weak. Not all rows give a size; the values are once, few, many and, for expanded clones, a class.

>TRBV4-2|NA|TRBJ2-7|NA|16
CASSQESSRGLYEQYF
TGTGCCAGCAGCCAAGAGTCGTCTCGAGGTCTCTACGAGCAGTACTTC
>TRBV15|NA|TRBJ1-4|NA|16
CATSSPQGATNEKLFF
TGTGCCACCAGCAGCCCACAGGGAGCAACTAATGAAAAACTGTTTTTT
>TRBV5-1|NA|TRBJ2-1|TRBD1|15
CASSFGQGARNEQFF
TGCGCCAGCAGTTTCGGACAGGGGGCCCGCAATGAGCAGTTCTTC
>TRBV23-1|NA|TRBJ1-2|NA|17
CASSQEEGGIFNYGYTF
TGCGCCAGCAGTCAGGAAGAGGGGGGGATCTTTAACTATGGCTACACCTTC
>TRBV5-1|NA|TRBJ2-3|NA|17
CASSLESGSTLTDTQYF
TGCGCCAGCAGCCTGGAATCGGGGTCCACTCTCACAGATACGCAGTATTTT
>TRBV6-4|once|TRBJ2-3|TRBD1|15
CASSDGEGATDTQYF
TGTGCCAGCAGTGACGGCGAGGGGGCAACAGATACGCAGTATTTT
>TRBV19|NA|TRBJ1-5|TRBD1|15
CASSTTGEGNQPQHF
TGTGCCAGTAGTACTACAGGGGAAGGCAATCAGCCCCAGCATTTT
>TRBV30|NA|TRBJ1-6|TRBD1|15
CAWSPWDRDNSPLHF
TGTGCCTGGTCTCCCTGGGACAGAGATAATTCACCCCTCCACTTT
>TRBV6-5|NA|TRBJ2-1|TRBD2|15
CASGPSAGVNNEQFF
TGTGCCAGCGGTCCTTCAGCGGGGGTGAACAATGAGCAGTTCTTC
>TRBV4-1|NA|TRBJ2-7|TRBD2|16
CASSQAPSGGAYEQYF
TGCGCCAGCAGCCAAGCCCCCAGCGGGGGGGCCTACGAGCAGTACTTC
>TRBV5-1|NA|TRBJ1-2|NA|15
CASSLGTGLGYGYTF
TGCGCCAGCAGCTTGGGCACAGGTCTCGGGTATGGCTACACCTTC
>TRBV5-4|medium-sized|TRBJ1-2|NA|15
CASSLGHEGGYGYTF
TGTGCCAGCAGCTTGGGACATGAGGGCGGCTATGGCTACACCTTC
>TRBV19|NA|TRBJ2-5|NA|14
CASSIDPGKETQYF
TGTGCCAGTAGTATAGATCCGGGGAAAGAGACCCAGTACTTC
>TRBV7-3|few|TRBJ2-2|NA|12
CASSPNSGELFF
TGTGCCAGCAGCCCGAACAGCGGGGAGCTGTTTTTT
>TRBV6-8|NA|TRBJ2-5|TRBD2|15
CASSYCGGAKETQYF
TGTGCCAGCAGTTACTGCGGGGGGGCCAAAGAGACCCAGTACTTC
>TRBV19|NA|TRBJ1-5|TRBD1|15
CASSIAGRGQQPQHF
TGTGCCAGTAGTATAGCGGGACGGGGACAGCAGCCCCAGCATTTT
>TRBV28|once|TRBJ2-7|TRBD1|17
CASRPFGQGPISYEQYF
TGTGCCAGCAGGCCTTTCGGACAGGGCCCTATCTCCTACGAGCAGTACTTC
>TRBV10-3|NA|TRBJ2-5|TRBD1|14
CAISVDRAQETQYF
TGTGCCATCAGTGTCGACAGGGCACAAGAGACCCAGTACTTC
>TRBV27|NA|TRBJ2-3|TRBD2|12
CVTGLPGDTQYF
TGTGTTACGGGACTACCTGGAGATACGCAGTATTTT
>TRBV14|NA|TRBJ2-5|NA|14
CASSAGLSQETQYF
TGTGCCAGCAGCGCCGGGTTGTCACAAGAGACCCAGTACTTC
>TRBV7-9|NA|TRBJ1-4|TRBD1|16
CASGVGTGPSREKLFF
TGTGCCAGCGGAGTCGGGACAGGACCTTCTCGCGAAAAACTGTTTTTT
>TRBV28|NA|TRBJ2-7|NA|13
CASDTGSSYEQYF
TGTGCCAGTGATACAGGGAGCTCCTACGAGCAGTACTTC
>TRBV6-1|NA|TRBJ2-1|TRBD1|14
CAIPGTGVYDEQFF
TGTGCCATCCCCGGGACAGGGGTATACGATGAGCAGTTCTTC
>TRBV19|NA|TRBJ2-1|NA|13
CASSILVSYEQFF
TGTGCCAGTAGTATTTTAGTAAGCTATGAGCAGTTCTTC
>TRBV6-5|once|TRBJ2-2|NA|15
CASEKGGLGTGELFF
TGTGCCAGCGAGAAGGGGGGGCTCGGCACCGGGGAGCTGTTTTTT
>TRBV7-7|NA|TRBJ2-5|NA|11
CASGPQETQYF
TGTGCCAGCGGGCCCCAAGAGACCCAGTACTTC
>TRBV11-2|NA|TRBJ2-7|TRBD1|16
CASRETGTGASYEQYF
TGTGCCAGCAGGGAAACCGGGACAGGGGCCTCCTACGAGCAGTACTTC
>TRBV13|NA|TRBJ2-3|TRBD1|19
CASSLYLDGAGGGTDTQYF
TGTGCCAGCAGCCTATATTTGGATGGTGCAGGGGGTGGGACAGATACGCAGTATTTT
>TRBV7-9|NA|TRBJ2-7|TRBD2|16
CASSQGLAGGSYEQYF
TGTGCCAGCAGCCAGGGACTAGCGGGGGGATCCTACGAGCAGTACTTC
>TRBV6-5|NA|TRBJ1-1|TRBD1|14
CASTIRQGYTEAFF
TGTGCCAGCACCATTCGACAGGGGTACACTGAAGCTTTCTTT
>TRBV30|NA|TRBJ1-1|NA|13
CAWSPGVNTEAFF
TGTGCCTGGAGTCCCGGAGTGAACACTGAAGCTTTCTTT
>TRBV7-2|NA|TRBJ2-1|NA|14
CASGLRLLSHEQFF
TGTGCCAGCGGCCTCCGACTACTTTCCCATGAGCAGTTCTTC
>TRBV4-3|NA|TRBJ2-3|NA|16
CASSPRGRGGVDTQYF
TGCGCCAGCAGCCCGCGAGGAAGGGGGGGGGTAGATACGCAGTATTTT
>TRBV6-5|few|TRBJ2-2|TRBD2|14
CASRDSGDTGELFF
TGTGCCAGCAGAGATAGCGGGGACACCGGGGAGCTGTTTTTT
>TRBV5-1|NA|TRBJ2-5|TRBD1|14
CASSRGDRQETQYF
TGCGCCAGCAGCCGAGGGGACAGACAAGAGACCCAGTACTTC
>TRBV5-1|NA|TRBJ2-5|NA|14
CASSEWPGQETQYF
TGCGCCAGCAGCGAGTGGCCAGGACAAGAGACCCAGTACTTC
>TRBV14|few|TRBJ1-1|NA|14
CASSHLGVNTEAFF
TGTGCCAGCAGCCACTTAGGGGTGAACACTGAAGCTTTCTTT
>TRBV29-1|once|TRBJ2-5|NA|14
CSVAGTQGGETQYF
TGCAGCGTCGCCGGGACACAAGGCGGAGAGACCCAGTACTTC
>TRBV19|once|TRBJ2-5|TRBD1|13
CASSPGGIGTQYF
TGTGCCAGTAGTCCAGGGGGCATCGGTACCCAGTACTTC
>TRBV9|once|TRBJ2-2|NA|13
CASSVEPPGELFF
TGTGCCAGCAGCGTAGAGCCACCCGGGGAGCTGTTTTTT
>TRBV9|once|TRBJ2-6|NA|15
CASSVAVSGANVLTF
TGTGCCAGCAGCGTTGCAGTCTCTGGGGCCAACGTCCTGACTTTC
>TRBV19|NA|TRBJ1-6|NA|13
CASRPGRGSPLHF
TGTGCCAGCAGGCCAGGACGGGGATCACCCCTCCACTTT
>TRBV28|NA|TRBJ2-3|TRBD1|14
CASSSAGQGGTQYF
TGTGCCAGCAGTTCCGCTGGACAGGGAGGTACGCAGTATTTT